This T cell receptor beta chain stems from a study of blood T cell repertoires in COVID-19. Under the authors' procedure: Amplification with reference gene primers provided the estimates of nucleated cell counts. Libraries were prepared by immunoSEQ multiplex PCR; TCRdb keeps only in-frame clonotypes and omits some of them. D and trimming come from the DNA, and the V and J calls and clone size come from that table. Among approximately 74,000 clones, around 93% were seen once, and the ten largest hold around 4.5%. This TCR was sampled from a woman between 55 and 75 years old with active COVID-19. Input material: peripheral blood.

The chain's CDR3 is CASGYQGDTEAFF. Written as DNA, the CDR3 is TGTGCCAGCGGATACCAGGGGGACACTGAAGCTTTCTTT. V and J are TRBV3-1 (or the pseudogene TRBV3-2) and TRBJ1-1; 7 nucleotides align to TRBD1. The ends lost 8 bases at V and 3 bases at J; junction bases unmatched: 6. The germline CDR1 and CDR2 sequences are LGHDT and YNNKEL (reference sequence). The CDR3 is 13 amino acids.